This is a list of T cell receptor beta chains from one sample in a study of HIV-infected patients and healthy controls. From the 5' RACE reads, TCRdb called clonotypes with MiXCR, one entry per CDR3 protein. This repertoire shows 10,000 to 15,000 distinct CDR3 sequences, about 11% found once; its top ten account for over 6%. Sample: blood. Receptors originate from an adult in good health. CDR3s include the opening cysteine and the closing phenylalanine or tryptophan. A D gene is named only where the DNA matches it firmly. Size tells how often a clone was seen (once, few, many) or the class of an expanded clone, and some rows leave it out.

few	.	TRBV7-2	TRBJ2-3	TGTGCCAGCAGCTTAGGGTCTGGGGCAGATACGCAGTATTTT	CASSLGSGADTQYF
few	.	TRBV6-5	TRBJ2-3	TGTGCCAGCAGTTCCCTTTCGGGCAGGGGATACACAGATACGCAGTATTTT	CASSSLSGRGYTDTQYF
.	TRBD1	TRBV7-2	TRBJ1-4	TGTGCCAGCAGTTTACAGGGGGTTCCAACTAATGAAAAACTGTTTTTT	CASSLQGVPTNEKLFF
medium-sized	.	TRBV2	TRBJ1-5	TGTGCCAGCAGTGACCCTCAGCCCCAGCATTTT	CASSDPQPQHF
few	.	TRBV4-1	TRBJ2-3	TGCGCCAGCAGTCAAGCGGCCCCAGATACGCAGTATTTT	CASSQAAPDTQYF
few	.	TRBV27	TRBJ1-6	TGTGCCAGCAAAAATGCAGGGGAAAATTCACCCCTCCACTTT	CASKNAGENSPLHF
.	.	TRBV12-3/TRBV12-4	TRBJ2-1	TGTGCCAGCAGTCGGTTTGGGGACTGGGTGTTCTTC	CASSRFGDWVFF
medium-sized	TRBD2	TRBV2	TRBJ2-5	TGTGCCAGCACAGAACTAGCGGGAGAATTTCAAGAGACCCAGTACTTC	CASTELAGEFQETQYF
few	.	TRBV3-1	TRBJ2-7	TGTGCCAGCAGCCAAGATAGGCACGAGCAGTACTTC	CASSQDRHEQYF
.	.	TRBV5-1	TRBJ2-1	TGCGCCAGCAGCCTAGGGCCATACAATGAGCAGTTCTTC	CASSLGPYNEQFF
.	.	TRBV19	TRBJ2-1	TGTGCCAGTAGCGCTACATCCTACAATGAGCAGTTCTTC	CASSATSYNEQFF
many	TRBD1	TRBV20-1	TRBJ2-7	TGCAGTGGCCAGGGGGCGGTATTCTACGAGCAGTACTTC	CSGQGAVFYEQYF
.	TRBD1	TRBV7-9	TRBJ2-3	TGTGCCAGCGAGGGGACAGTAAGCACAGATACGCAGTATTTT	CASEGTVSTDTQYF
medium-sized	.	TRBV27	TRBJ1-5	TGTGCCAGCAGCCCGACAGCTTTCAATCAGCCCCAGCATTTT	CASSPTAFNQPQHF
medium-sized	TRBD1	TRBV20-1	TRBJ2-3	TGCAGTGCTAGTACGGGACAGGGTGGCGGAGATACGCAGTATTTT	CSASTGQGGGDTQYF
few	.	TRBV29-1	TRBJ2-1	TGCAGCGGCGCCACTAGCCTTTCCTACAATGAGCAGTTCTTC	CSGATSLSYNEQFF
many	TRBD1	TRBV5-4	TRBJ1-1	TGTGCCAGCAGCTTGGCGACAGGGGGATGGACTGAAGCTTTCTTT	CASSLATGGWTEAFF
many	.	TRBV18	TRBJ2-5	TGTGCCAGCTCACCTGATAGAGAGACCCAGTACTTC	CASSPDRETQYF
medium-sized	.	TRBV6-5	TRBJ1-2	TGTGCCAGCAGAGAAGGATGGGGAGATGGCTACACCTTC	CASREGWGDGYTF
few	TRBD2	TRBV7-2	TRBJ2-5	TGTGCCAGCACCATAGCGGGAGGGGGAGAGACCCAGTACTTC	CASTIAGGGETQYF
many	.	TRBV11-2	TRBJ2-5	TGTGCCAGCAGAATAGGGTGGCAAGAGACCCAGTACTTC	CASRIGWQETQYF
many	.	TRBV10-2	TRBJ2-1	TGCGCCAGCAGTGAGTCCCGGGACTTCGCGTCCGTCTACAATGAGCAGTTCTTC	CASSESRDFASVYNEQFF
medium-sized	.	TRBV29-1	TRBJ1-1	TGCAGCGCCCACAAGAGGGGATGGGGTGGCAACACTGAAGCTTTCTTT	CSAHKRGWGGNTEAFF
medium-sized	.	TRBV3-1	TRBJ1-1	TGTGCCAGCAGCCCATCCGGGAACACTGAAGCTTTCTTT	CASSPSGNTEAFF
many	.	TRBV5-1	TRBJ2-7	TGCGCCAGCAGTTCCGTTCCGGGGGAGCAGTACTTC	CASSSVPGEQYF
.	.	TRBV20-1	TRBJ2-3	TGCAGTGCCGATACGCAGTATTTT	CSADTQYF
many	.	TRBV3-1	TRBJ2-2	TGTGCCAGCAGCCAACGATTAGCCGCCGGGCTGTTTTTT	CASSQRLAAGLFF
medium-sized	.	TRBV2	TRBJ1-1	TGTGCCAGCAAAAGGGACGGGAACTCGAACACTGAAGCTTTCTTT	CASKRDGNSNTEAFF
medium-sized	.	TRBV12-3/TRBV12-4	TRBJ2-7	TGTGCCAGCAGTTTGCTGGGGGATTCCTACGAGCAGTACTTC	CASSLLGDSYEQYF
once	TRBD2	TRBV12-3/TRBV12-4	TRBJ2-1	TGTGCCAGCAGTCCTCGTGGGCTAGCGGGATTGATGGGGCAGTTCTTC	CASSPRGLAGLMGQFF
many	.	TRBV19	TRBJ2-7	TGTGCCAGTCCCGTCCTCGAGCAGTACTTC	CASPVLEQYF
medium-sized	.	TRBV7-3	TRBJ1-1	TGTGCCAGCAGCTTAGGGGCGAACACTGAAGCTTTCTTT	CASSLGANTEAFF
medium-sized	.	TRBV10-2	TRBJ1-2	TGCGCCAGCAGTGAGTCAACAGTTCGAAATGGCTACACCTTC	CASSESTVRNGYTF
medium-sized	TRBD2	TRBV24-1	TRBJ2-1	TGTGCCACCAGTGCCGGGACTAGCGGATACAATGAGCAGTTCTTC	CATSAGTSGYNEQFF
many	.	TRBV19	TRBJ2-1	TGTGCCAGTAGTATCCGGGTGAATGAGCAGTTCTTC	CASSIRVNEQFF
medium-sized	TRBD1	TRBV28	TRBJ1-2	TGTGCCAGCAGTTTAATGGAGACAGGGGGCGATGGCTACACCTTC	CASSLMETGGDGYTF
medium-sized	.	TRBV14	TRBJ2-7	TGTGCCAGCAGCCAAGTAGGTTCAGGAGGGTGGAACGAGCAGTACTTC	CASSQVGSGGWNEQYF
.	.	TRBV19	TRBJ1-5	TGTGCCAGTAGGGACAGACGTCAGGGCAATCAGCCCCAGCATTTT	CASRDRRQGNQPQHF
many	.	TRBV28	TRBJ2-7	TGTGCCAGCAGTCGATGGGCTACAGGCTCCTACGAGCAGTACTTC	CASSRWATGSYEQYF
.	.	TRBV6-6	TRBJ2-5	TGTGCCAGCAGCGAGGCCCGTAAAGAGACCCAGTACTTC	CASSEARKETQYF
few	.	TRBV5-1	TRBJ2-3	TGCGCCAGCAGCCACCCCGCGGAAGATACGCAGTATTTT	CASSHPAEDTQYF
many	.	TRBV6-6	TRBJ1-4	TGTGCCAGCAGCCCCCCGGGGGGGGCGGCTGAAAAACTGTTTTTT	CASSPPGGAAEKLFF
many	TRBD2	TRBV10-3	TRBJ2-3	TGTGCCATCAGTGAGTCTCCCGGACTAGCGGGTCGCACAGATACGCAGTATTTT	CAISESPGLAGRTDTQYF
many	.	TRBV25-1	TRBJ2-7	TGTGCCAGCAGTGCCTCTAAAGCGGGTATTACCTACGAGCAGTACTTC	CASSASKAGITYEQYF
.	TRBD1	TRBV2	TRBJ1-1	TGTGCCAGCAGGGGGACAGGAAAAGTTGCCACTGAAGCTTTCTTT	CASRGTGKVATEAFF
.	TRBD1	TRBV3-1	TRBJ1-6	TGTGCCAGCAGCCATTTTACAGGGGCGGATTCACCCCTCCACTTT	CASSHFTGADSPLHF
many	.	TRBV3-1	TRBJ2-5	TGTGCCAGCAGCCGACTGACCAATATCCAAGAGACCCAGTACTTC	CASSRLTNIQETQYF
.	TRBD1	TRBV7-2	TRBJ1-6	TGTGCCAGCAGCGTGGACAGGGGAACGAATTCACCCCTCCACTTT	CASSVDRGTNSPLHF
many	.	TRBV11-2	TRBJ2-3	TGTGCCAGCAGCTTTGTCCTCATAGATACGCAGTATTTT	CASSFVLIDTQYF
medium-sized	.	TRBV7-6	TRBJ2-1	TGTGCCAGCAGCTTAGTACAGTCCTTCTACAATGAGCAGTTCTTC	CASSLVQSFYNEQFF
few	TRBD1	TRBV29-1	TRBJ2-3	TGCAGCGTTCAAGGTTTTACGCGGGACAGGGGTATTATGACAGATACGCAGTATTTT	CSVQGFTRDRGIMTDTQYF
few	.	TRBV4-1	TRBJ1-5	TGCGCCAGCAGCCAAGATGCGGGTCCCGAGGAGCCCCAGCATTTT	CASSQDAGPEEPQHF
few	.	TRBV20-1	TRBJ2-1	TGCAGTGCTAGAGCTCCGGGTAACTACAATGAGCAGTTCTTC	CSARAPGNYNEQFF